The 14 T cell receptor beta chains in this list originate from one sample, sequenced in a study of blood T cell repertoires in COVID-19. Sequencing was performed with immunoSEQ multiplex PCR; in TCRdb, only in-frame clones are kept and a portion is missing. The sample has roughly 170,000 clones; 83% are singletons. The sequenced sample was PBMCs or T cells enriched from blood (not recorded which). Every receptor here comes from a woman aged 45-65 years who had recovered from COVID-19.

The chain combines TRBV7-2 with TRBJ1-3; tentatively, D is TRBD1 (5 bases). CDR3 length: 16 residues. Per germline, CDR1 SGHTA and CDR2 FQGNSA. The V end lost 5 bases, the J end lost 1 base, and 15 bases lay between the germline ends. The CDR3 here is CASSPRGTPSGNTIYF. The CDR3 DNA reads as TGTGCCAGCAGCCCTCGGGGGACCCCTTCTGGAAACACCATATATTTT.

V is TRBV14 and J is TRBJ1-2, with TRBD1 matching 7 bases. The J segment lost 8 bases and the V segment lost 2 bases, leaving 11 bases of the junction unmatched. The CDR3 sequence is 15 residues long. Germline assignment: CDR1 SGHDN and CDR2 FVKESK. CDR3 nucleotides: TGTGCCAGCAGCCAAACAGGGGCTGGGGGTCGGGGCTACACCTTC. Translation gives CASSQTGAGGRGYTF.

This chain uses TRBV2 with TRBJ1-6, with D perhaps matching TRBD1 (5 bases). V was clipped by 7 bases and J by 6 bases, with 10 bases between them. There are 13 residues in the CDR3. Per germline, CDR1 SNHLY and CDR2 FYNNEI. CDR3 residues: CASKGVGNSPLHF. DNA of the CDR3: TGTGCCAGCAAAGGGGTCGGTAATTCACCCCTCCACTTT.

In nucleotides, the CDR3 is TGTGCCAGCAGTTCCAGGGCTGACACCGGGGAGCTGTTTTTT. Translated, it gives CASSSRADTGELFF. The chain links TRBV6-5 to TRBJ2-2; tentative D call: TRBD1 (5 bases). V was pared by 4 bases and J by 3 bases, with 9 bases between. This CDR3 spans 14 amino acids. CDR1 is MNHEY and CDR2 is SVGAGI in the germline V gene.

The V and J genes are TRBV5-1 and TRBJ2-5; 10 nucleotides line up with TRBD2. Per the germline V gene, CDR1 is SGHRS and CDR2 is YFSETQ. V lost 4 bases, J lost 7 bases, and 22 bases stayed unmatched. The CDR3 length is 19 residues. The DNA of the CDR3 is TGCGCCAGCAGCCCCTTAGGACTAGCGGAAAGTACCTGGATTGGGACCCAGTACTTC. Its translation: CASSPLGLAESTWIGTQYF.

This sequence joins TRBV7-6 and TRBJ2-1; 10 bases line up with TRBD2. The CDR3 spans 17 residues. V was clipped by 5 bases and J by 7 bases; unmatched bases: 14. Per the germline V gene, CDR1 is SGHVS and CDR2 is FNYEAQ. CDR3 loop: CASSPFYLAGGGNEQFF. CDR3 coding DNA: TGTGCCAGCAGCCCCTTCTACTTAGCGGGGGGTGGGAATGAGCAGTTCTTC.

V is TRBV7-9 and J is TRBJ1-4; TRBD1 matches 8 bases. Germline V gene lookup returns CDR1 SEHNR and CDR2 FQNEAQ (reference sequence). The CDR3 length is 12 residues. CDR3 coding DNA: TGTGGTTCGCAGGGGGCGGGTGAAAAACTGTTTTTT. Its protein product is CGSQGAGEKLFF.

J is TRBJ1-1 and V is TRBV27; 9 positions match TRBD1. The CDR3 is 16 amino acids. In germline, CDR1 is MNHEY, CDR2 SMNVEV (reference sequence). Losses at the gene ends were 7 bases for V and 0 bases for J; bases not matched to a gene: 9. The CDR3 nucleotides read TGTGCCAGCACCTCACAGGGGGCCAGAGTGAACACTGAAGCTTTCTTT. Amino acids: CASTSQGARVNTEAFF.

The chain has TRBV10-2 and TRBJ1-4; 10 nucleotides agree with TRBD1. With 7 bases clipped from V and 4 bases from J, the junction kept 6 bases outside the gene matches. This CDR3 has 15 residues. Germline loops: CDR1 WSHSY, CDR2 SAAADI. CDR3: CASKGQGRFNEKLFF. The CDR3 coding sequence is TGCGCCAGCAAGGGACAGGGGCGATTTAATGAAAAACTGTTTTTT.

J is TRBJ2-3 and V is TRBV7-2; 8 positions match TRBD2. Per germline, CDR1 SGHTA and CDR2 FQGNSA. CDR3 length: 13 amino acids. The V segment lost 5 bases and the J segment 8 bases; nucleotides outside the gene matches: 6. CDR3 region: CASSAGGVGTQYF. As DNA, the CDR3 is TGTGCCAGCAGCGCCGGGGGGGTCGGTACGCAGTATTTT.

This chain links TRBV2 with TRBJ1-6, with 7 bases identical to TRBD1. With 6 bases clipped from V and 7 bases from J, the junction kept 9 bases outside the gene matches. The V gene's germline CDR1 is SNHLY and CDR2 FYNNEI. This CDR3 comprises 15 residues. CDR3 in DNA: TGTGCCAGCAGGTGGGGGACAGAACAAAATTCACCCCTCCACTTT. This codes for CASRWGTEQNSPLHF.

CDR3 loop: CASSARTANEKLFF. The CDR3 nucleotides are TGTGCCAGCAGTGCCAGGACAGCTAATGAAAAACTGTTTTTT. The chain couples TRBV25-1 to TRBJ1-4, with D maybe TRBD1 (6 bases). Germline-derived CDR1 and CDR2 are MGHDK and SYGVNS. The CDR3 extends over 14 amino acids. The ends were cut back, 4 bases at V and 3 bases at J, with 9 bases in the middle.

The J gene is TRBJ1-6, the V gene TRBV27; possible D gene TRBD1, 5 bases. The germline V gene encodes CDR1 MNHEY and CDR2 SMNVEV (reference sequence). The CDR3 is 17 amino acids. V lost 2 bases and J lost 1, with 12 bases in between. The DNA of the CDR3 is TGTGCCAGCAGTTTAATCAGGGATAGGTCCTATAATTCACCCCTCCACTTT. As protein: CASSLIRDRSYNSPLHF.

This chain links TRBV14 with TRBJ1-5; D gene unclear. CDR3 size: 11 residues. Per the germline V gene, CDR1 is SGHDN and CDR2 is FVKESK. Trimming stripped 1 base from V and 13 bases from J, with 8 bases between. This chain's CDR3 is CASSQAERQHF. Written as DNA, the CDR3 is TGTGCCAGCAGCCAAGCTGAGAGACAGCATTTT. Supplemented by reference TRBV14 and TRBJ1-5, the full variable domain reads EAGVTQFPSHSVIEKGQTVTLRCDPISGHDNLYWYRRVMGKEIKFLLHFVKESKQDESGMPNNRFLAERTGGTYSTLKVQPAELEDSGVYFCASSQAERQHFGDGTRLSIL.